These 5 T cell receptor beta chains originate from one sample sequenced in a study of CD8 T cells in Susac syndrome. Reverse transcription used roughly 0.45 to 1 ug RNA and random hexamers. MiXCR, applied by TCRdb to the immunoSEQ multiplex PCR reads, yields one record per CDR3 protein. The top ten clones hold under 0.2% of a sample with some 140,000 distinct CDR3 sequences, approximately 95% of them seen once. Sequenced input: CD8+ T cells from PBMCs. The receptors were gathered from a human donor with Susac syndrome.

CDR3 sequence: CASSSEAETPYNEQFF. The CDR3 DNA is TGTGCCAGCAGCTCGGAAGCGGAAACCCCCTACAATGAGCAGTTCTTC. This chain links TRBV7-9 with TRBJ2-1, with a possible D match to TRBD2 (5 bases). The V end was cut by 4 bases, the J end by 2 bases, with 15 bases between. The CDR3 is 16 amino acids. Germline V gene lookup returns CDR1 SEHNR and CDR2 FQNEAQ (reference sequence).

The CDR3 protein is CASSQDGLAVTYEQYF. In DNA form, the CDR3 reads TGCGCCAGCAGCCAAGACGGCCTAGCGGTTACCTACGAGCAGTACTTC. The genes are TRBV4-1 and TRBJ2-7; 7 bases align to TRBD2. The CDR3 extends over 16 amino acids. Trimming removed 0 bases from V and 2 bases from J; junction bases left unmatched: 7. CDR1 is MGHRA and CDR2 is YSYEKL in the germline V gene.

The chain joins TRBV29-1 to TRBJ1-2; D is uncertain. From germline, CDR1 is SQVTM and CDR2 ANQGSEA. The CDR3 is made up of 13 amino acids. Trimming removed 1 base at V and 7 bases at J, with 13 bases between. The CDR3 loop reads CSVEGVVDGGYTF. The CDR3 nucleotides are TGCAGCGTTGAAGGGGTGGTCGATGGTGGCTACACCTTC. The full variable domain, completed using reference TRBV29-1 and TRBJ1-2, is SAVISQKPSRDICQRGTSLTIQCQVDSQVTMMFWYRQQPGQSLTLIATANQGSEATYESGFVIDKFPISRPNLTFSTLTVSNMSPEDSSIYLCSVEGVVDGGYTFGSGTRLTVV.

This chain links TRBV13 with TRBJ1-1, with D hard to call. Trimming pared 5 bases from V and 3 bases from J, leaving 7 bases between. This CDR3 is built from 12 residues. Germline CDR1 and CDR2: PRHDT and FYEKMQ (reference sequence). The CDR3 DNA reads TGTGCCAGCAGCGGGGTGGACACTGAAGCTTTCTTT. Protein product: CASSGVDTEAFF.

The chain couples TRBV27 to TRBJ2-2; D is unclear. The CDR3 is 12 amino acids. The V gene's germline CDR1 is MNHEY and CDR2 SMNVEV (reference sequence). V was trimmed by 10 bases and J by 5 bases, leaving 11 bases between them. CDR3: CATRGETGELFF. DNA for the CDR3: TGTGCCACCCGTGGGGAAACCGGGGAGCTGTTTTTT.